This T cell receptor beta chain came from a study of radiation and T cells in renal cell carcinoma. Note on this clone: The antigen is unknown.

Time point in this sample: blood 4 weeks post-SBRT, at nephrectomy. Treatment in this sample: 15 Gy SBRT to primary tumor, nephrectomy 4 weeks later. Nephrectomy followed 15 Gy stereotactic body radiation by 4 weeks. Serial blood draws occurred at baseline and 2 and 4 weeks post-SBRT. This renal cell carcinoma was of the clear cell type. Sequenced by immunoSEQ multiplex PCR; TCRdb stores in-frame clones only, minus some. Of 75,000 to 90,000 clones in the sample, nearly 90% were seen once. Findings and limits, study-wide: In blood, top tumor clones expanded by 2 weeks, shrinking by 4.

The CDR3 has 13 amino acids. Per the germline V gene, CDR1 is SGHTA and CDR2 is FQGNSA. Trimming pared 10 bases from V and 1 base from J, leaving 11 bases between. Source: blood, taken from a patient whose treatment included radiotherapy and nephrectomy. The receptor was derived from a woman in her 70s with renal cell carcinoma. The gene calls are TRBV7-2 and TRBJ1-5; tentatively, D is TRBD1 (6 bases). CDR3 loop: CATGVVSNQPQHF. DNA for the CDR3: TGTGCCACAGGGGTTGTGAGCAATCAGCCCCAGCATTTT.